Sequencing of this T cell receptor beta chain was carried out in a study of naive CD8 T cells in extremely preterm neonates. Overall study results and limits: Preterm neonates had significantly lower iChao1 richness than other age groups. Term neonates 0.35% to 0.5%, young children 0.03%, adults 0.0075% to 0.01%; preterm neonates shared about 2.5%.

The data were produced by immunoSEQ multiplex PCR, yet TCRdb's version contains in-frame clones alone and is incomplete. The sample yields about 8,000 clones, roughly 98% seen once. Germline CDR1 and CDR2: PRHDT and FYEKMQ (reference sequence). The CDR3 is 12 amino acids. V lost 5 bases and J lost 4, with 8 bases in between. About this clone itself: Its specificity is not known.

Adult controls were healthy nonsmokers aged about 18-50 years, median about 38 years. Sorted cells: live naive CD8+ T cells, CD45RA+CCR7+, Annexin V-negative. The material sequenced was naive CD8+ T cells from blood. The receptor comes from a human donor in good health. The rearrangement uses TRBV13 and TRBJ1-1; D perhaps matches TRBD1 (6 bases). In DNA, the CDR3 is TGTGCCAGCAGCCCAGGGGTCACTGAAGCTTTCTTT. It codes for CASSPGVTEAFF. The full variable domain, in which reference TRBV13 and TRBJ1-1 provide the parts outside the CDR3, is AAGVIQSPRHLIKEKRETATLKCYPIPRHDTVYWYQQGPGQDPQFLISFYEKMQSDKGSIPDRFSAQQFSDYHSELNMSSLELGDSALYFCASSPGVTEAFFGQGTRLTVV.